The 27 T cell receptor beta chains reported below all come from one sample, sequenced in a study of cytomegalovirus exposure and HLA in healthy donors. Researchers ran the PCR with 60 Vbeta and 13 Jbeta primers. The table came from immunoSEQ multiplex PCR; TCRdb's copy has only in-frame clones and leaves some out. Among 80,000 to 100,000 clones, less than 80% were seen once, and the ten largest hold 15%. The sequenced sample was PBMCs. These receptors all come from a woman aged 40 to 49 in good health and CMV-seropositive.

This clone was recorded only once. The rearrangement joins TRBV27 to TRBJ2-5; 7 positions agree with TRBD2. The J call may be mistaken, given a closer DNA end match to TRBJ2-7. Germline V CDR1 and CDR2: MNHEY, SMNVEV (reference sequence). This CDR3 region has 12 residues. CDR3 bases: TGTGCCAGCAGTTTAGGGGAGGGCGAGCAGTACTTC. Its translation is CASSLGEGEQYF.

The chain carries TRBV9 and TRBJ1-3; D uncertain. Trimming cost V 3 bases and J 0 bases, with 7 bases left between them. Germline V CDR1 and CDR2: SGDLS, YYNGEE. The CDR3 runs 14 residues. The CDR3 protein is CASSGQDSGNTIYF. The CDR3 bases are TGTGCCAGCAGCGGCCAGGACTCTGGAAACACCATATATTTT.

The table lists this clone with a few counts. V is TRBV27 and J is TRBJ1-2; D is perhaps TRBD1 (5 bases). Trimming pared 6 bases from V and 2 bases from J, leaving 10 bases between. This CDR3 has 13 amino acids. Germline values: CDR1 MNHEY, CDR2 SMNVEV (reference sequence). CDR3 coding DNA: TGTGCCAGCAGGGGGACTCAGAACTATGGCTACACCTTC. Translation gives CASRGTQNYGYTF.

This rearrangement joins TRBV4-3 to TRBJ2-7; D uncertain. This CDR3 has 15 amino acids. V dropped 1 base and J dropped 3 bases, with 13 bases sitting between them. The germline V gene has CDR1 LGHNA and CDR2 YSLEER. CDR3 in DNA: TGCGCCAGCAGCCAAGTTCTGGCGGCGTTCTACGAGCAGTACTTC. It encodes CASSQVLAAFYEQYF.

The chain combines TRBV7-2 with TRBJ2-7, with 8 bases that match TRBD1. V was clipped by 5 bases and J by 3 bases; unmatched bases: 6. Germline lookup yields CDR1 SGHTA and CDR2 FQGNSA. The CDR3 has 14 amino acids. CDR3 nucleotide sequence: TGTGCCAGCAGCGATGACAGGGGCATCTACGAGCAGTACTTC. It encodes CASSDDRGIYEQYF. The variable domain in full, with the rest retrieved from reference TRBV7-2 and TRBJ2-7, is GAGVSQSPSNKVTEKGKDVELRCDPISGHTALYWYRQSLGQGLEFLIYFQGNSAPDKSGLPSDRFSAERTGGSVSTLTIQRTQQEDSAVYLCASSDDRGIYEQYFGPGTRLTVT.

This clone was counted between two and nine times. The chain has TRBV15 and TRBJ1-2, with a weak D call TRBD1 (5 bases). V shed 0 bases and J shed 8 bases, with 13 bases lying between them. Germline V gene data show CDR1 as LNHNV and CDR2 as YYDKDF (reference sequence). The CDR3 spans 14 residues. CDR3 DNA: TGTGCCACCAGCAGAGATCGGAGGGGAGAGGGCTACACCTTC. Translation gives CATSRDRRGEGYTF.

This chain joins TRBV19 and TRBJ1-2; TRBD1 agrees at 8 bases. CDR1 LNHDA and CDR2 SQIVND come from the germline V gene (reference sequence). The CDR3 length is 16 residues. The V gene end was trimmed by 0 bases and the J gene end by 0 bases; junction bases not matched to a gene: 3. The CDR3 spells CASSIETGATNYGYTF. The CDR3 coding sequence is TGTGCCAGTAGTATAGAGACAGGGGCAACTAACTATGGCTACACCTTC.

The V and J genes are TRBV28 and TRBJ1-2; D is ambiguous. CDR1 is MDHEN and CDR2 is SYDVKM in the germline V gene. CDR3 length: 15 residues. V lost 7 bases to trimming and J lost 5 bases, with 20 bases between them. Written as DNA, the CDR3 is TGTGCCAGCAAGGCCCAAGGAGAGCAGAATTATGGCTACACCTTC. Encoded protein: CASKAQGEQNYGYTF.

The CDR3 region is CASSLRDRGRANEKLFF. DNA for the CDR3: TGTGCCAGCAGTTTAAGGGACAGGGGGCGAGCTAATGAAAAACTGTTTTTT. The chain is built from TRBV27 and TRBJ1-4, with TRBD1 identical over 12 bases. V dropped 2 bases and J dropped 3; count of bases not matched to a gene: 4. The V gene's germline CDR1 is MNHEY and CDR2 SMNVEV (reference sequence). CDR3 size: 17 residues.

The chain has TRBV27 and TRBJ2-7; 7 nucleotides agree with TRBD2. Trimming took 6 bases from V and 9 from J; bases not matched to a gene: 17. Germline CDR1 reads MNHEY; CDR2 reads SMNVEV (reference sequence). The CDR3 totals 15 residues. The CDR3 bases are TGTGCCAGCAGGCGACTCATCCCCCCGAGGGAGGGGCAGTACTTC. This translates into CASRRLIPPREGQYF.

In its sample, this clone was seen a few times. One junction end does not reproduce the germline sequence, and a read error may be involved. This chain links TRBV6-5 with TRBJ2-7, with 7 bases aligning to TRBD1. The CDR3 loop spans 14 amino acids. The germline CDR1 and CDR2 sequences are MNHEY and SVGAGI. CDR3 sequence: CASRLPGTDYGQYF. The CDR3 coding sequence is TGTGCCAGCAGGTTACCCGGGACAGACTACGGGCAGTACTTC.

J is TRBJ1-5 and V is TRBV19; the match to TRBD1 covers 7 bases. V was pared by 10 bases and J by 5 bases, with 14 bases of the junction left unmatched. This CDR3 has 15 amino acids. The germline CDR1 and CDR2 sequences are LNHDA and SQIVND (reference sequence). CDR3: CATTRQGLIDQPQHF. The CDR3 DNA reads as TGTGCCACCACTAGACAGGGTTTGATTGATCAGCCCCAGCATTTT.

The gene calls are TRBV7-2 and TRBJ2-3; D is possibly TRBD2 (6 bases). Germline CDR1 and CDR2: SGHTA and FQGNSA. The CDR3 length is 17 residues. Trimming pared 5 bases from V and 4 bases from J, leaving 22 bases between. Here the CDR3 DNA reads TGTGCCAGCAGCGAAAAGGCACTGAGGGACTCGGCAGATACGCAGTATTTT. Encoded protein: CASSEKALRDSADTQYF.

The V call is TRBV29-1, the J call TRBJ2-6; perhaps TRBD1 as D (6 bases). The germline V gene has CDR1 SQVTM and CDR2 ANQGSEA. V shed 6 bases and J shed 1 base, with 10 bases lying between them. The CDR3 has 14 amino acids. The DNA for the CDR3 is TGCAGCGTCCTCGACAGGTCTGGGGCCAACGTCCTGACTTTC. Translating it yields CSVLDRSGANVLTF.

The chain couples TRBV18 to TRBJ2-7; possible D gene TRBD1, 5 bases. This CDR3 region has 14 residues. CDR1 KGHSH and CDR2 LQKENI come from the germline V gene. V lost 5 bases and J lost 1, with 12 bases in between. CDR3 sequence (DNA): TGTGCCAGCTCAACGTATCAGGGATCCTACGAGCAGTACTTC. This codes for CASSTYQGSYEQYF.

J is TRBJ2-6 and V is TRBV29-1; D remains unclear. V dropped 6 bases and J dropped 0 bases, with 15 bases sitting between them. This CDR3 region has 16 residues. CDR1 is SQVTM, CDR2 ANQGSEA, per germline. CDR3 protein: CSVVLGENSGANVLTF. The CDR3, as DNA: TGCAGCGTCGTCCTTGGAGAAAACTCTGGGGCCAACGTCCTGACTTTC. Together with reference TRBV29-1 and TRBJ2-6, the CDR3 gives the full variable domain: SAVISQKPSRDICQRGTSLTIQCQVDSQVTMMFWYRQQPGQSLTLIATANQGSEATYESGFVIDKFPISRPNLTFSTLTVSNMSPEDSSIYLCSVVLGENSGANVLTFGAGSRLTVL.

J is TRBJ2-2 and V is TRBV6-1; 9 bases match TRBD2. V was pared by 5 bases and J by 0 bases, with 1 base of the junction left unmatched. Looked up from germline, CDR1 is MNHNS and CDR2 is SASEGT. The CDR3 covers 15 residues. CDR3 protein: CASSLAGSNTGELFF. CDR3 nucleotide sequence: TGTGCCAGCAGTCTAGCGGGATCGAACACCGGGGAGCTGTTTTTT.

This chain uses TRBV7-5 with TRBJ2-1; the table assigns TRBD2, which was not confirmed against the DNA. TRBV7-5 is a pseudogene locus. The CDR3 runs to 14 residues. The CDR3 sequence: CARKGERSYNEQFF. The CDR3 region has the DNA TGTGCCAGAAAGGGAGAGAGGTCGTACAATGAGCAGTTCTTC.

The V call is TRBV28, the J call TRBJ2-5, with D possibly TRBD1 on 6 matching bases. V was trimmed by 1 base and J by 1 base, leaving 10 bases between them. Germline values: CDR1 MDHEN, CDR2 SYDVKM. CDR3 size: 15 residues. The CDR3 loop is CASSLSQDSQETQYF. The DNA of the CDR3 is TGTGCCAGCAGTTTATCCCAGGACAGCCAAGAGACCCAGTACTTC.

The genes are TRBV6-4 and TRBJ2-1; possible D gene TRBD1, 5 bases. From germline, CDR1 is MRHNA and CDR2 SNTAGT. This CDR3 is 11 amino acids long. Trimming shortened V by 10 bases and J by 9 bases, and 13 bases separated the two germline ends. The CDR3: CANTNQGEQFF. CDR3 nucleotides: TGTGCCAACACGAACCAGGGTGAGCAGTTCTTC.

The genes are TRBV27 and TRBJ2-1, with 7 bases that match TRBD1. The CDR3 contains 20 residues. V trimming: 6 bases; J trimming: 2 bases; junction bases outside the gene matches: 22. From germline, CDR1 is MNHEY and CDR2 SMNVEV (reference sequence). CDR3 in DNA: TGTGCCAGCAGCAGACACCCGGGACAGACTTATTATTGGGCCTACAATGAGCAGTTCTTC. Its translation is CASSRHPGQTYYWAYNEQFF.

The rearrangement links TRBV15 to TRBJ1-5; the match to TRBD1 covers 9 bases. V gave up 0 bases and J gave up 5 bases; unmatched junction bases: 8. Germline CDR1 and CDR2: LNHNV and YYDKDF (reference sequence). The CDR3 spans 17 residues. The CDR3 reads CATSREKPGQGHQPQHF. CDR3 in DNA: TGTGCCACCAGCAGAGAAAAACCGGGACAGGGACATCAGCCCCAGCATTTT.

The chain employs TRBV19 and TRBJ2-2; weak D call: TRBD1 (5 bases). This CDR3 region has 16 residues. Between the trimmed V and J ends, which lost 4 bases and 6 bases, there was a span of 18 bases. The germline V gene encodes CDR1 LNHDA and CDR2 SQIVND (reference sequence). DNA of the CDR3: TGTGCCAGTAGTAAACAGGCCAATCCAAGAGCCGGGGAGCTGTTTTTT. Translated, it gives CASSKQANPRAGELFF.

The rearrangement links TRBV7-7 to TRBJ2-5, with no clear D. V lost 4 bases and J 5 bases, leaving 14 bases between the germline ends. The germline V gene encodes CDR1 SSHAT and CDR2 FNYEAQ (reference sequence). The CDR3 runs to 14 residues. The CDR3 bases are TGTGCCAGCAGCTCCACCTCCCTCGGGGAGACCCAGTACTTC. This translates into CASSSTSLGETQYF. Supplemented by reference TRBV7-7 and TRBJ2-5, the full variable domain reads GAGVSQSPRYKVTKRGQDVTLRCDPISSHATLYWYQQALGQGPEFLTYFNYEAQPDKSGLPSDRFSAERPEGSISTLTIQRTEQRDSAMYRCASSSTSLGETQYFGPGTRLLVL.

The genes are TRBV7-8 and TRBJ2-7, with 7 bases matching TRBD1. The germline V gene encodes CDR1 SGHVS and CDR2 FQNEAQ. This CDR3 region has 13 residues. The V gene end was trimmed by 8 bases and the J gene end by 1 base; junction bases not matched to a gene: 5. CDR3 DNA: TGTGCCAGCCGGCAGACAGGGTCCTACGAGCAGTACTTC. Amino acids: CASRQTGSYEQYF.

CDR3 loop: CASSPDQSVQQYF. The CDR3 DNA sequence: TGTGCCAGCTCACCAGATCAGTCTGTCCAGCAGTACTTC. The J gene is TRBJ2-7, the V gene TRBV18; D call uncertain. The CDR3 is made up of 13 amino acids. V lost 2 bases and J 8 bases, leaving 13 bases between the germline ends. CDR1 and CDR2 from the germline V gene are KGHSH and LQKENI.

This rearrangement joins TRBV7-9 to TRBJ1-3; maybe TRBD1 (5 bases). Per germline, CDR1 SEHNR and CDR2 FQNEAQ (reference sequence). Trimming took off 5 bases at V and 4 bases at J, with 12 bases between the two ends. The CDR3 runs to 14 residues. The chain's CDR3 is CASSRGGYGNTIYF. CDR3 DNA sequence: TGTGCCAGCAGCCGGGGGGGGTACGGAAACACCATATATTTT.